This note documents a single T cell receptor (beta chain) sequence. Germline loops: CDR1 SGHVS, CDR2 FNYEAQ. The trim removed 3 bases at V and 4 bases at J, leaving 7 bases unmatched. The length of the CDR3 is 16 residues. Mismatch repair deficiency was confirmed in all patients, by PCR or immunohistochemistry. The TCR-sequenced patients were three responders to pembrolizumab. The assay was immunoSEQ multiplex PCR, and TCRdb's table has in-frame clones only and misses some. Among under 95,000 clones, 80% to 90% were seen once, and the ten largest hold approximately 5.1%. This entry belongs to a study of PD-1 blockade in mismatch repair-deficient tumors. Across the whole study: Patients had approximately 11 mismatch repair-deficient cancer types and were previously treated and progressing.

This chain links TRBV7-6 with TRBJ2-2, with 8 bases matching TRBD2. This receptor was taken from an adult with mismatch repair-deficient cancer. The material was peripheral blood, obtained 44 weeks after starting pembrolizumab. The CDR3 spells CASSFQLADPTGELFF. The CDR3 region has the DNA TGTGCCAGCAGCTTCCAACTAGCGGACCCCACCGGGGAGCTGTTTTTT.